The 31 T cell receptor beta chains in this list originate from one sample, sequenced in a study of control samples from healthy donors and cancer patients. Data came from immunoSEQ multiplex PCR; TCRdb stores just in-frame clones and leaves some out. The repertoire has approximately 170,000 clones, 91% of them found once; the top ten carry about 1.6%. Sequencing was carried out using blood. These receptors were obtained from a woman aged 30 to 39 in good health.

The chain uses TRBV9 and TRBJ1-2, with D possibly TRBD1 on 5 matching bases. In germline, CDR1 is SGDLS, CDR2 YYNGEE. The CDR3 consists of 14 residues. The germline V and J ends were trimmed by 4 bases and 2 bases, with 12 bases remaining between them. The CDR3: CASSHHQGNYGYTF. CDR3 nucleotide sequence: TGTGCCAGCAGCCACCACCAGGGAAACTATGGCTACACCTTC.

The chain couples TRBV3-1 (or the pseudogene TRBV3-2) to TRBJ2-7; 9 bases are a match to TRBD1. The germline CDR1 and CDR2 sequences are LGHDT and YNNKEL (reference sequence). The ends lost 4 bases at V and 6 bases at J; junction bases unmatched: 7. The CDR3 sequence is 14 residues long. This CDR3 is CASSPGTGHREQYF. DNA of the CDR3: TGTGCCAGCAGCCCCGGGACAGGGCACCGCGAGCAGTACTTC.

The chain joins TRBV7-6 to TRBJ2-7; D may be TRBD1 or TRBD2 (6 bases each). Germline CDR1 and CDR2: SGHVS and FNYEAQ. This CDR3 contains 15 residues. The ends were cut back, 1 base at V and 3 bases at J, with 13 bases in the middle. CDR3 sequence (DNA): TGTGCCAGCAGCTTAGATGCCAGGGGAGGCTACGAGCAGTACTTC. It is translated as CASSLDARGGYEQYF.

This clone was found a few times. The chain employs TRBV15 and TRBJ2-2; D uncertain. V gave up 1 base and J gave up 3 bases, with 6 bases separating them. Germline V CDR1 and CDR2: LNHNV, YYDKDF (reference sequence). The CDR3 is 14 amino acids. The CDR3 sequence: CATSRGTDTGELFF. CDR3 coding DNA: TGTGCCACCAGCAGAGGGACGGACACCGGGGAGCTGTTTTTT.

CDR3 bases: TGTGCCAGCAGAAGACGCCGGGACAGCAATCAGCCCCAGCATTTT. Translation: CASRRRRDSNQPQHF. This chain joins TRBV6-5 and TRBJ1-5, with TRBD1 as a possible D gene (5 bases). Per the germline V gene, CDR1 is MNHEY and CDR2 is SVGAGI. The CDR3 contains 15 residues. The V end was cut by 6 bases, the J end by 1 base, with 13 bases between.

The J gene is TRBJ2-1, the V gene TRBV6-4, with TRBD2 identical over 8 bases. Trimming removed 3 bases from V and 8 bases from J; junction bases left unmatched: 6. The CDR3 has 14 residues. The V gene's germline CDR1 is MRHNA and CDR2 SNTAGT. CDR3 nucleotides: TGTGCCAGCAGTGAAGCGGGAGAGCGGGATGAGCAGTTCTTC. Translating it yields CASSEAGERDEQFF.

The chain links TRBV3-1 (or the pseudogene TRBV3-2) to TRBJ2-7; 10 positions match TRBD1. The V gene end was trimmed by 1 base and the J gene end by 2 bases; junction bases not matched to a gene: 2. The CDR3 consists of 15 residues. Germline values: CDR1 LGHDT, CDR2 YNNKEL (reference sequence). In nucleotides, the CDR3 is TGTGCCAGCAGCCAAGGGGACAGGGGTACCTACGAGCAGTACTTC. This sequence encodes CASSQGDRGTYEQYF.

This chain connects TRBV2 to TRBJ1-6; D is ambiguous. V dropped 7 bases and J dropped 6 bases, with 10 bases sitting between them. This CDR3 is 13 amino acids long. Germline-derived CDR1 and CDR2 are SNHLY and FYNNEI. The CDR3 spells CASTRNFNSPLHF. The CDR3 DNA reads as TGTGCCAGCACCCGGAACTTTAATTCACCCCTCCACTTT.

V usage is TRBV30 and J usage is TRBJ2-7; no firm D call. The germline gives CDR1 GTSNPN, CDR2 SVGIG (reference sequence). V lost 5 bases, J lost 3 bases, and 2 bases lay in between. This CDR3 is built from 9 residues. CDR3 DNA sequence: TGTGCCTGGGACTACGAGCAGTACTTC. Protein product: CAWDYEQYF.

This CDR3 is CASSIPYSYNEQFF. The CDR3 region has the DNA TGTGCCAGTAGTATTCCCTACTCCTACAATGAGCAGTTCTTC. V gene TRBV19 combines with J gene TRBJ2-1; no clear D gene. The CDR3 is 14 amino acids. Deletions cut 3 bases from V and 0 bases from J, with 6 bases between. Germline CDR1 LNHDA, CDR2 SQIVND (reference sequence).

J is TRBJ1-5 and V is TRBV6-5; no reliable D call. This CDR3 is 14 amino acids long. Per germline, CDR1 MNHEY and CDR2 SVGAGI. V was cut by 6 bases and J by 0 bases, with 9 bases left in between. The chain's CDR3 is CASSRTYSNQPQHF. CDR3 coding DNA: TGTGCCAGCAGCCGGACGTATAGCAATCAGCCCCAGCATTTT.

The rearrangement uses TRBV30 and TRBJ2-3, with 13 bases that match TRBD2. V dropped 2 bases and J dropped 3; count of bases not matched to a gene: 8. Per the germline V gene, CDR1 is GTSNPN and CDR2 is SVGIG (reference sequence). This CDR3 region has 17 residues. The CDR3 DNA reads as TGTGCCTGGAGTCCCCCGGGACTAGCGGGATTTACAGATACGCAGTATTTT. This sequence encodes CAWSPPGLAGFTDTQYF.

Concerning this clone: Other DNA sequences in this specimen translate into the identical CDR3. The chain's CDR3 is CASSTDRGNQPQHF. In DNA, the CDR3 is TGTGCCAGCAGTACCGACAGGGGCAATCAGCCCCAGCATTTT. V is TRBV6-5 and J is TRBJ1-5; 7 bases are a match to TRBD1. With 5 bases clipped from V and 2 bases from J, the junction kept 3 bases outside the gene matches. This CDR3 has 14 amino acids. CDR1 is MNHEY and CDR2 is SVGAGI in the germline V gene.

V usage is TRBV30 and J usage is TRBJ2-6; 13 bases agree with TRBD2. Germline CDR1 reads GTSNPN; CDR2 reads SVGIG (reference sequence). J was trimmed by 4 bases and V by 5 bases; bases with no gene match: 2. The CDR3 covers 15 residues. This CDR3 is CAWGLAGVGANVLTF. The CDR3 DNA is TGTGCCTGGGGACTAGCGGGAGTGGGGGCCAACGTCCTGACTTTC.

The chain uses TRBV5-1 and TRBJ1-4, with 7 bases matching TRBD1. The V gene's germline CDR1 is SGHRS and CDR2 YFSETQ. This CDR3 comprises 14 residues. Trimming took 0 bases from V and 7 from J; bases not matched to a gene: 3. CDR3 bases: TGCGCCAGCAGCTTGGAGCAGGGGGTTGAAAAACTGTTTTTT. Amino acids: CASSLEQGVEKLFF.

This rearrangement joins TRBV6-6 to TRBJ2-4, with 9 bases matching TRBD2. Germline V gives CDR1 MNHNY, CDR2 SVGAGI (reference sequence). V dropped 6 bases and J dropped 8; count of bases not matched to a gene: 8. CDR3 length: 14 amino acids. CDR3 sequence: CASRGIAGAHIQYF. The CDR3 DNA reads as TGTGCCAGCAGGGGGATAGCGGGAGCACACATTCAGTACTTC.

This chain uses TRBV4-2 with TRBJ2-3; 13 bases match TRBD2. Germline loops: CDR1 LGHNA, CDR2 YNFKEQ. The CDR3 contains 15 residues. Trimming at V came to 5 bases and at J to 4 bases, leaving 3 bases not matched to a gene. Here the CDR3 reads CASSTSGGAADTQYF. CDR3 nucleotide sequence: TGTGCCAGCAGCACTAGCGGGGGGGCCGCAGATACGCAGTATTTT.

The chain has TRBV12-5 and TRBJ2-7; TRBD2 matches 7 bases. V dropped 2 bases and J dropped 0; count of bases not matched to a gene: 7. This CDR3 has 16 residues. Germline V gene sequence: CDR1 LGHNT, CDR2 FRNRAP. CDR3 loop: CASGLSTGRSSYEQYF. In DNA form, the CDR3 reads TGTGCTAGTGGTTTGAGTACCGGGAGGAGCTCCTACGAGCAGTACTTC.

This chain connects TRBV6-5 to TRBJ2-1; perhaps TRBD1 as D (6 bases). The CDR3 consists of 14 residues. Deletions cut 5 bases from V and 6 bases from J, with 14 bases between. Germline CDR1 is MNHEY and CDR2 is SVGAGI. This CDR3 reads CASSLEQGPNEQFF. For the CDR3, the DNA is TGTGCCAGCAGTCTTGAGCAGGGGCCCAATGAGCAGTTCTTC.

This clone was picked up one time. This sequence joins TRBV2 and TRBJ2-1; 7 bases agree with TRBD1. The V gene end was trimmed by 11 bases and the J gene end by 2 bases; junction bases not matched to a gene: 6. Germline lookup yields CDR1 SNHLY and CDR2 FYNNEI. The CDR3 consists of 13 residues. The CDR3 here is CAGNDRAYNEQFF. In nucleotides, the CDR3 is TGTGCCGGAAACGACAGGGCCTACAATGAGCAGTTCTTC.

As for this clone: This same CDR3 is encoded by further DNA sequences in the sample. The rearrangement joins TRBV27 to TRBJ1-5, with D possibly TRBD1 on 6 matching bases. In germline, CDR1 is MNHEY, CDR2 SMNVEV (reference sequence). The germline V and J ends were trimmed by 2 bases and 1 base, with 9 bases remaining between them. The CDR3 sequence is 15 residues long. The CDR3 protein is CASSLGTGSNQPQHF. Written as DNA, the CDR3 is TGTGCCAGCAGTTTAGGTACAGGGAGCAATCAGCCCCAGCATTTT.

J is TRBJ1-4 and V is TRBV28, with no clear D. With 8 bases removed from V and 5 bases from J, the gap between germline ends came to 9 bases. CDR1 is MDHEN, CDR2 SYDVKM, per germline. The CDR3 contains 12 residues. Written as DNA, the CDR3 is TGTGCCAGCTGGACGCCGAATGAAAAACTGTTTTTT. This sequence encodes CASWTPNEKLFF.

J is TRBJ1-2 and V is TRBV28; 7 positions agree with TRBD1. V lost 6 bases and J lost 5; bases outside the gene matches: 3. CDR3 length: 12 amino acids. The V gene's germline CDR1 is MDHEN and CDR2 SYDVKM. The CDR3 DNA follows: TGTGCCAGCAGCCAGACAGGGTATGGCTACACCTTC. This gives the protein CASSQTGYGYTF.

This chain links TRBV3-1 (or the pseudogene TRBV3-2) with TRBJ1-6; 7 bases map to TRBD1. The V and J ends lost 3 bases and 8 bases, in that order; junction bases with no gene match: 4. Germline CDR1 is LGHDT and CDR2 is YNNKEL (reference sequence). The CDR3 has 14 amino acids. The CDR3 reads CASSHVQGDSPLHF. CDR3 sequence (DNA): TGTGCCAGCAGCCATGTTCAGGGGGATTCACCCCTCCACTTT.

The chain combines TRBV7-2 with TRBJ2-7, with TRBD2 matching 9 bases. V lost 2 bases, J lost 2 bases, and 10 bases stayed unmatched. The CDR3 is made up of 17 amino acids. Germline V gene data show CDR1 as SGHTA and CDR2 as FQGNSA. This CDR3 is CASSLRVPSGNPYEQYF. The CDR3 coding sequence is TGTGCCAGCAGCTTAAGGGTCCCTAGCGGGAACCCCTACGAGCAGTACTTC.

This chain joins TRBV11-2 and TRBJ1-1; a possible D gene is TRBD1 (5 bases). CDR1 SGHAT and CDR2 FQNNGV come from the germline V gene. CDR3 size: 14 residues. The V end was cut by 1 base, the J end by 1 base, with 7 bases between. DNA for the CDR3: TGTGCCAGCAGCTTAGGAGGACAGAACACTGAAGCTTTCTTT. As protein: CASSLGGQNTEAFF.

The chain recombines TRBV27 with TRBJ1-1, with a possible D match to TRBD1 (6 bases). The CDR3 length is 15 residues. Germline CDR1 MNHEY, CDR2 SMNVEV (reference sequence). The V end lost 3 bases, the J end lost 3 bases, and 14 bases lay between the germline ends. The CDR3 loop reads CASSFSGRGDTEAFF. The DNA for the CDR3 is TGTGCCAGCAGTTTTTCAGGGAGGGGGGACACTGAAGCTTTCTTT.

This chain links TRBV23-1 with TRBJ2-3; 9 bases agree with TRBD2. TRBV23-1 counts as an open reading frame of uncertain function. The CDR3 consists of 16 residues. The J segment lost 1 base and the V segment lost 3 bases, leaving 5 bases of the junction unmatched. As DNA, the CDR3 is TGCGCCAGCAGTCACGCGCGGGAGGGGGGCACAGATACGCAGTATTTT. As protein: CASSHAREGGTDTQYF.

V is TRBV2 and J is TRBJ1-2, with 8 bases aligning to TRBD1. Germline V gene sequence: CDR1 SNHLY, CDR2 FYNNEI. Germline trimming cut 8 bases from V and 4 bases from J; bases unmatched to any gene: 0. The CDR3 covers 11 residues. CDR3 amino acids: CASGQGYGYTF. In DNA, the CDR3 is TGTGCCAGCGGACAGGGCTATGGCTACACCTTC.

Comments on this clone: The CDR3 does not end in the conserved phenylalanine or tryptophan, so this is likely a read error. The chain's CDR3 is CASRTTGAGNQPQHL. In DNA, the CDR3 is TGTGCCAGTAGGACGACAGGGGCGGGCAATCAGCCCCAGCATCTT. The rearrangement links TRBV19 to TRBJ1-5; 8 nucleotides agree with TRBD1. The V and J ends lost 6 bases and 2 bases, in that order; junction bases with no gene match: 6. Germline V lookup: CDR1 LNHDA, CDR2 SQIVND (reference sequence). The CDR3 spans 15 residues.

The chain carries TRBV6-2 or TRBV6-3 and TRBJ2-3; 10 bases fit TRBD2. CDR1 is MNHEY, CDR2 SVGEGT, per germline. The CDR3 length is 17 residues. V lost 1 base and J lost 6; bases outside the gene matches: 10. The CDR3 bases are TGTGCCAGCAGTTACTTCCGAGCGGGAGGGTTTTTCGATACGCAGTATTTT. Translated: CASSYFRAGGFFDTQYF.